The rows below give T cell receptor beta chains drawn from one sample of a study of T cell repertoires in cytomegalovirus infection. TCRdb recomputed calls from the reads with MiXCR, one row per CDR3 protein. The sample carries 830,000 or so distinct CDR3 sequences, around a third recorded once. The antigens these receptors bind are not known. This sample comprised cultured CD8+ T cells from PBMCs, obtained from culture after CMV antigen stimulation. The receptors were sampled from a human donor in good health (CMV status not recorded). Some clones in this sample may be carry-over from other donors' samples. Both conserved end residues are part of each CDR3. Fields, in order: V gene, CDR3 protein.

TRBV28,CASSLGRNRGNEQFF
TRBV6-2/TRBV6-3,CASKYRGKNTEAFF
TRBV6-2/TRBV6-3,CASSRVPYNEQFF
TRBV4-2,CASSAVLSYSGNTIYF
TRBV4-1,CASSHSRGSNQPQHF
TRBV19,CASSILGSSYEQYF
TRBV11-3,CASSSSGHSSTDTQYF
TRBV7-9,CASSGRQARGYGYTF
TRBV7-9,CASSSSGGEAFF
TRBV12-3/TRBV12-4,CASSIAQGPSTYNEQFF
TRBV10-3,CAISSGGYEQYF
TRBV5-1,CASSLARGPGELFF
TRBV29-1,CSVGGRYNEQFF
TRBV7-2,CASSPDVIDEQFF
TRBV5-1,CASSLGRGIGDTEAFF
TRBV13,CASSLEGSSGTQYF
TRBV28,CATSYGLAGGGNYGYTF
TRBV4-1,CASSQEWVRKQWNTGELFF
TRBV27,CASSLTRAGGPQPQHF
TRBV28,CASNGGPTDTQYF
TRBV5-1,CASSFDTGATAIYGYTF
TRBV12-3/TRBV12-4,CASSSPGEQFF
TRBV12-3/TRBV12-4,CASYTPLLGHLGEDTQYF
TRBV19,CASSRDRLNTGELFF
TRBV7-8,CASSLVPGRNTEAFF
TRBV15,CATSREAGWGTKNIQYF
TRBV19,CASSLRGDRARYGYTF
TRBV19,CASPAGDTQYF
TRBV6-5,CASSYFWYSGSPLHF
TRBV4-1,CASSQETGDYTEAFF
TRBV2,CASRSGGPYNEQFF
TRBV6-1,CASSLIVVGELFF
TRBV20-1,CSARVAGDPGDTQYF
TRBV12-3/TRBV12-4,CASSPGDTYGYTF
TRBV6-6,CASSHTGPYEQYF